These 3 T cell receptor beta chains came from one sample sequenced in a study of liver allograft versus peripheral blood T cells. Turning to the study itself: Comparative analysis was performed on T cell receptor repertoires from transplanted livers and from recipients' peripheral blood.

TCRdb reprocessed the reads with MiXCR, giving one entry per CDR3 protein. This table holds some 6,100 distinct CDR3 sequences, 15% to 20% found once. The receptors come from a human patient who had a liver transplant. Some T cells here may be from the graft donor.

This chain uses TRBV20-1 with TRBJ2-7, with TRBD1 as a possible D gene (6 bases). This CDR3 has 14 residues. Trimming stripped 0 bases from V and 2 bases from J, with 11 bases between. CDR1 and CDR2 from the germline V gene are DFQATT and SNEGSKA (reference sequence). Here the CDR3 DNA reads TGCAGTGCTAGAGATCAAGGGACACCCTACGAGCAGTACTTC. As protein: CSARDQGTPYEQYF.

The sample holds many counts of this clonotype. The V gene is TRBV9, the J gene TRBJ1-1; D may be TRBD1 (6 bases). V was shortened by 2 bases and J by 1 base, with 9 bases between the two germline ends. In germline, CDR1 is SGDLS, CDR2 YYNGEE. The CDR3 runs to 14 residues. The CDR3 bases are TGTGCCAGCAGCGTCGAGGGGGGGAACACTGAAGCTTTCTTT. Protein sequence: CASSVEGGNTEAFF.

This clonotype was found many times. This chain joins TRBV19 and TRBJ1-2; D may be TRBD1 (6 bases). Germline values: CDR1 LNHDA, CDR2 SQIVND (reference sequence). This CDR3 region has 16 residues. The germline V and J ends were trimmed by 5 bases and 4 bases, with 20 bases remaining between them. The DNA of the CDR3 is TGTGCCAGTAGTCCCCACCTGGACAGCTCGAGCTATGGCTACACCTTC. Translation gives CASSPHLDSSSYGYTF.